This T cell receptor beta chain came from a study of OX40 agonist ivuxolimab in advanced cancers. Produced via immunoSEQ multiplex PCR; TCRdb's table is partial and in-frame only. The sample contains about 79,000 clones, roughly 91% of which appear only once. With 2 bases removed from V and 4 bases from J, the gap between germline ends came to 6 bases. The CDR3 covers 12 residues. The germline CDR1 and CDR2 sequences are SQVTM and ANQGSEA. Sequencing was performed on CD4+ or CD8+ T cells sorted from blood, taken in a trial of the OX40 agonist ivuxolimab. This TCR was sampled from an adult with an advanced solid tumor such as melanoma, head and neck, liver or kidney cancer. V gene TRBV29-1 combines with J gene TRBJ2-1, with D unclear. CDR3 region: CSVERQYNEQFF. The CDR3 DNA sequence: TGCAGCGTTGAAAGGCAGTACAATGAGCAGTTCTTC.